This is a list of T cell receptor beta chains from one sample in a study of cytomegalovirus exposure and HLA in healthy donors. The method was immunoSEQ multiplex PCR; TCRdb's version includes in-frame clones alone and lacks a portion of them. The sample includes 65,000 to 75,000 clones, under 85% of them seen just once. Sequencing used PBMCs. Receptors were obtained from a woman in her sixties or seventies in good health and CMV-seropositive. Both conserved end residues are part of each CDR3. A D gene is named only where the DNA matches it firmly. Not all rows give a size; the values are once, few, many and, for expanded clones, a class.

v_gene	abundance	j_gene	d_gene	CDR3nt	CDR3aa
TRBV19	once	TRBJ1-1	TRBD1	TGTGCCAGTATTAGAAACAGGGGGCTCGCTGAAGCTTTCTTT	CASIRNRGLAEAFF
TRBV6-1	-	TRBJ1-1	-	TGTGCCAGCAGTGAAGCGGGGGGACCCACTGAAGCTTTCTTT	CASSEAGGPTEAFF
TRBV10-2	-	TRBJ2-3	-	TGCGCCAGCAGTGAGATGGGGAGATACACAGATACGCAGTATTTT	CASSEMGRYTDTQYF
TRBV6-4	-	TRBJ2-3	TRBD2	TGTGCCAGCAGTCCGGGACTAGCGGGAATAGATACGCAGTATTTT	CASSPGLAGIDTQYF
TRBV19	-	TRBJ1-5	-	TGTGCCAGTAGTACCCAAGCCCATCAGCCCCAGCATTTT	CASSTQAHQPQHF
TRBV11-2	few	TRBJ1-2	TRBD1	TGTGCCAGCAGCTTAGGGCCAGGGGGCGTAAACTATGGCTACACCTTC	CASSLGPGGVNYGYTF
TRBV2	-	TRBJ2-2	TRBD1	TGTGCCAGCAGGAGACAGGGGACTACCGGGGAGCTGTTTTTT	CASRRQGTTGELFF
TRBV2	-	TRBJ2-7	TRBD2	TGTGCCAGCAGTGGGGCTAGCGGGGGGACCTACGAGCAGTACTTC	CASSGASGGTYEQYF
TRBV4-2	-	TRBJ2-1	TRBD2	TGTGCCAGCAGCCAAGATCGCGGGGGGGCATCCTACAATGAGCAGTTCTTC	CASSQDRGGASYNEQFF
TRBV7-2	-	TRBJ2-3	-	TGTGCCAGCAGCTTAGGTCCTCAAAAGGGGGATACGCAGTATTTT	CASSLGPQKGDTQYF
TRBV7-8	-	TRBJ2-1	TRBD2	TGTGCCAGCAGCCGCCCCGGACTAGCGACCAATGAGCAGTTCTTC	CASSRPGLATNEQFF
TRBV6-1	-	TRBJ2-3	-	TGTGCCAGCAGTGGAGTGATGGGCGGGGGCACAGATACGCAGTATTTT	CASSGVMGGGTDTQYF
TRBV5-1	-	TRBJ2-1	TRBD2	TGCGCCAGCAGCTTACAGGGTACCGGACTAGCGGGAAGGGAGCAGTTCTTC	CASSLQGTGLAGREQFF
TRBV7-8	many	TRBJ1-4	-	TGTGCCAGCAGCTTAGACAGGGCAGCAACTAATGAAAAACTGTTTTTT	CASSLDRAATNEKLFF
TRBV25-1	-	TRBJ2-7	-	TGTGCCAGCAGTGACCGCTACGAGCAGTACTTC	CASSDRYEQYF
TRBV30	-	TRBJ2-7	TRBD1	TGTGCCTGGAGTGCCGGGACAGGGGGGCTCGAGCAGTACTTC	CAWSAGTGGLEQYF
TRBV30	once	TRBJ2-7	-	TGTGCCTGGAGTTTAAATACCTACGAGCAGTACTTC	CAWSLNTYEQYF
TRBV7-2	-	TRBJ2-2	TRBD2	TGTGCCAGCAGCTTAAACGGGGGGATAACCGGGGAGCTGTTTTTT	CASSLNGGITGELFF
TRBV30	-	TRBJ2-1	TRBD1	TGTGCCTGGGAGACAGGGAACTACAATGAGCAGTTCTTC	CAWETGNYNEQFF
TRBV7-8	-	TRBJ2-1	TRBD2	TGTGCCAGCAGCAAAAGCGGACTAGCGGGCCACAATGAGCAGTTCTTC	CASSKSGLAGHNEQFF
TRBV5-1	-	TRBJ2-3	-	TGCGCCAGCAGCGATGGGGCAAGCACAGATACGCAGTATTTT	CASSDGASTDTQYF
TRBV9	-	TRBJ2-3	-	TGTGCCAGCAGCGTGGCTCCTGCGGGACGCACAGATACGCAGTATTTT	CASSVAPAGRTDTQYF
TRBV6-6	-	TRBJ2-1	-	TGTGCCAGCAGTTCTCGGGGGGCTGAGCAGTTCTTC	CASSSRGAEQFF
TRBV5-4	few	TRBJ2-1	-	TGTGCCAGCAGCTTGGCCGCGGGCCCCACTACCTACAATGAGCAGTTCTTC	CASSLAAGPTTYNEQFF
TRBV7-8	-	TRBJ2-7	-	TGTGCCAGCAGCCAGGACAGGGAGGGCGAGCAGTACTTC	CASSQDREGEQYF
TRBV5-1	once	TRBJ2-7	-	TGCGCCAGCAGGGACAGCCCCGGCGAGCAGTACTTC	CASRDSPGEQYF
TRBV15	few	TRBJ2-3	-	TGTGCCACCAGCTCGTGGGTCGACGGAGGAAAAGATACGCAGTATTTT	CATSSWVDGGKDTQYF
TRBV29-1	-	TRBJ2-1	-	TGCAGCACCGCAGGGGGCGCGGGAGGGGGCCACAATGAGCAGTTCTTC	CSTAGGAGGGHNEQFF
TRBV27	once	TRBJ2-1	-	TGTGCCAGCAGCCCTGAGGTCTCCAGGGCATATGAGCAGTTCTTC	CASSPEVSRAYEQFF
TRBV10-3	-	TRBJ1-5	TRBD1	TGTGCCATCACCTTCGACAGGGGGCAGCCCCAGCATTTT	CAITFDRGQPQHF
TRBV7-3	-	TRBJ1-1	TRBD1	TGTGCCAGCAGCTTAATGCAGGGGGGGAACACTGAAGCTTTCTTT	CASSLMQGGNTEAFF
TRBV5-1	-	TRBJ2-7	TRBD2	TGCGCCAGCAGCTACTCTAGCGGGAGTACCGGAACCTACGAGCAGTACTTC	CASSYSSGSTGTYEQYF
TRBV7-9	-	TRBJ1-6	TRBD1	TGTGCCAGCAGTCCCTTGGGGACAGGGGTTAATTCACCCCTCCACTTT	CASSPLGTGVNSPLHF
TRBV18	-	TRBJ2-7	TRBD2	TGTGCCAGCTCACCAGAAGCGGGAGTGTACGAGCAGTACTTC	CASSPEAGVYEQYF
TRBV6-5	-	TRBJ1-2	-	TGTGCCAGCAGTTCGGCCCCCGGGGAGCCCTACTTC	CASSSAPGEPYF
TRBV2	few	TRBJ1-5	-	TGTGCCAGCAGTGTTTCGGGAAATCAGCCCCAGCATTTT	CASSVSGNQPQHF
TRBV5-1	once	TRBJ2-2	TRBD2	TGCGCCAGCAGCTTGTGGGGCGGGAGTGAGACCGGGGAGCTGTTTTTT	CASSLWGGSETGELFF
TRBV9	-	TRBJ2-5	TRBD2	TGTGCCAGCACCCAAGGGGTAGCGGGGGGACAAGAGACCCAGTACTTC	CASTQGVAGGQETQYF
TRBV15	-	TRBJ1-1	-	TGTGCCACCAGCAGGGGCCTTGAAGCTTTCTTT	CATSRGLEAFF